Listed here are 21 T cell receptor beta chains from one sample, sequenced in a study of cytomegalovirus exposure and HLA in healthy donors. PCR employed 60 Vbeta and 13 Jbeta primers. Libraries were prepared by immunoSEQ multiplex PCR; TCRdb keeps only in-frame clonotypes and omits some of them. The sample has 100,000 to 150,000 clones, approximately 86% seen once; the top ten hold 1.5% to 2%. What was sequenced was PBMCs. These receptors all stem from a boy aged 5-17 years in good health and CMV-seronegative.

The V call is TRBV14, the J call TRBJ1-4; TRBD1 matches 8 bases. With V trimmed by 5 bases and J by 7 bases, 6 bases remained unmatched. Per the germline V gene, CDR1 is SGHDN and CDR2 is FVKESK. The CDR3 runs to 14 residues. CDR3 residues: CASSTDRGSEKLFF. CDR3 DNA sequence: TGTGCCAGCAGCACTGACAGGGGCTCTGAAAAACTGTTTTTT.

This clone showed up just once. The chain is built from TRBV6-6 and TRBJ2-7; D is uncertain. Germline loops: CDR1 MNHNY, CDR2 SVGAGI (reference sequence). This CDR3 has 11 amino acids. V shed 7 bases and J shed 7 bases, with 11 bases lying between them. CDR3 amino acids: CASTNAGEQYF. For the CDR3, the DNA is TGTGCCAGCACTAACGCCGGGGAGCAGTACTTC.

This clone appeared once. V gene TRBV14 combines with J gene TRBJ1-1; 8 positions agree with TRBD1. V dropped 4 bases and J dropped 0; count of bases not matched to a gene: 7. CDR1 SGHDN and CDR2 FVKESK come from the germline V gene. The CDR3 totals 16 residues. CDR3 in amino acids: CASSPRTGLMNTEAFF. The CDR3 coding sequence is TGTGCCAGCAGCCCCCGGACAGGGCTAATGAACACTGAAGCTTTCTTT.

The chain couples TRBV15 to TRBJ1-5; 8 nucleotides match TRBD1. Germline lookup yields CDR1 LNHNV and CDR2 YYDKDF (reference sequence). V shed 1 base, J shed 7 bases, and the junction held 9 bases outside the gene matches. The CDR3 covers 16 residues. CDR3 residues: CATSRVGTGGVQPQHF. CDR3 DNA sequence: TGTGCCACCAGCAGAGTGGGGACAGGAGGAGTGCAGCCCCAGCATTTT.

V is TRBV4-2 and J is TRBJ2-3; 7 nucleotides align to TRBD1. CDR3 length equals 15 residues. V was clipped by 2 bases and J by 8 bases; unmatched bases: 10. Germline CDR1 and CDR2: LGHNA and YNFKEQ. The CDR3 DNA sequence: TGTGCCAGCAGCCAAACTGACAGGGTAGTAGGTACGCAGTATTTT. Translation: CASSQTDRVVGTQYF.

The V and J genes are TRBV7-9 and TRBJ2-2; no definite D call. CDR3 length equals 12 residues. Germline V CDR1 and CDR2: SEHNR, FQNEAQ (reference sequence). The ends were cut back, 1 base at V and 6 bases at J, with 3 bases in the middle. CDR3 bases: TGTGCCAGCAGCTTAGGAGCCGGGGAGCTGTTTTTT. It codes for CASSLGAGELFF.

This clone was recorded only once. V gene TRBV19 combines with J gene TRBJ2-1; 9 bases agree with TRBD2. CDR3 length equals 15 residues. With V trimmed by 7 bases and J by 0 bases, 4 bases remained unmatched. From germline, CDR1 is LNHDA and CDR2 SQIVND (reference sequence). The CDR3 is CASTFSGSSYNEQFF. The CDR3 region has the DNA TGTGCCAGTACGTTTAGCGGGAGCTCCTACAATGAGCAGTTCTTC.

The chain joins TRBV19 to TRBJ1-5, with TRBD1 matching 8 bases. The CDR3 spans 14 residues. Germline CDR1 and CDR2: LNHDA and SQIVND (reference sequence). J gave up 5 bases and V 4 bases, and 4 bases lay outside the gene matches. The CDR3 loop is CASSNQGADQPQHF. The CDR3 bases are TGTGCCAGTAGTAATCAGGGGGCTGATCAGCCCCAGCATTTT.

The CDR3, as DNA: TGTGCCAGCAGCCAAGAAGCCTATGGCTACACCTTC. This translates into CASSQEAYGYTF. The chain has TRBV4-2 and TRBJ1-2; D not resolved. Trimming shortened V by 0 bases and J by 4 bases, and 3 bases separated the two germline ends. From germline, CDR1 is LGHNA and CDR2 YNFKEQ. This CDR3 contains 12 residues.

CDR3 sequence (DNA): TGTGCCAGCAGCGCGGACAGTCGGAACGACCAGCATTTT. Protein product: CASSADSRNDQHF. V gene TRBV5-5 combines with J gene TRBJ1-5; possible D gene TRBD1, 6 bases. CDR1 is SGHKS and CDR2 is YYEKEE in the germline V gene (reference sequence). V was pared by 4 bases and J by 12 bases, with 17 bases between. The CDR3 length is 13 residues.

The chain uses TRBV5-1 and TRBJ2-2; D possibly corresponds to TRBD2 (6 bases). Germline CDR1 and CDR2: SGHRS and YFSETQ. The CDR3 has 15 amino acids. V lost 4 bases, J lost 3 bases, and 13 bases lay in between. The chain's CDR3 is CASSASSAYTGELFF. The CDR3 DNA reads TGCGCCAGCAGCGCATCTAGCGCCTACACCGGGGAGCTGTTTTTT.

The rearrangement uses TRBV25-1 and TRBJ2-7, with 9 bases lining up with TRBD1. The V segment lost 4 bases and the J segment 1 base; nucleotides outside the gene matches: 14. Germline V gene sequence: CDR1 MGHDK, CDR2 SYGVNS. The length of the CDR3 is 18 residues. CDR3 residues: CASSGGGTGFWGSYEQYF. The CDR3 coding sequence is TGTGCCAGCAGTGGCGGCGGGACAGGGTTTTGGGGGTCCTACGAGCAGTACTTC.

The chain uses TRBV5-6 and TRBJ2-1; D gene ambiguous. V gave up 2 bases and J gave up 9 bases, with 6 bases separating them. Germline V gene lookup returns CDR1 SGHDT and CDR2 YYEEEE. The CDR3 loop spans 11 amino acids. In DNA form, the CDR3 reads TGTGCCAGCAGCTTTAGTGTTGAGCAGTTCTTC. This translates into CASSFSVEQFF.

CDR3 nucleotide sequence: TGTGCCAGCAGCTTATTTAGGGTCCGGGGAGACACTGAAGCTTTCTTT. It is translated as CASSLFRVRGDTEAFF. This chain uses TRBV7-9 with TRBJ1-1; no definite D call. V was cut by 2 bases and J by 3 bases, with 16 bases left in between. CDR3 size: 16 residues. Germline V gene data show CDR1 as SEHNR and CDR2 as FQNEAQ (reference sequence).

The V call is TRBV5-1, the J call TRBJ2-5, with a tentative D call TRBD1 (5 bases). TRBJ2-7 matches the DNA end more closely, so the J call is doubtful. The CDR3 runs to 13 residues. Per the germline V gene, CDR1 is SGHRS and CDR2 is YFSETQ. As DNA, the CDR3 is TGCGCCAGCAGCTTGGGACAGATCTACGAGCAGTACTTC. It codes for CASSLGQIYEQYF.

The chain uses TRBV30 and TRBJ1-6; 9 bases line up with TRBD1. Germline lookup yields CDR1 GTSNPN and CDR2 SVGIG (reference sequence). The CDR3 length is 12 residues. V gave up 8 bases and J gave up 7 bases; unmatched junction bases: 3. This chain's CDR3 is CAGGQGNSPLHF. The CDR3 DNA is TGTGCCGGAGGACAGGGGAATTCACCCCTCCACTTT.

About this clone itself: One end of the junction varies from germline; a read error may be responsible. The CDR3: CASSQVSGNYEQHF. DNA for the CDR3: TGCGCCAGCAGCCAAGTATCAGGGAACTACGAGCAGCACTTC. V gene TRBV4-1 combines with J gene TRBJ2-7; maybe TRBD1 (5 bases). Germline loops: CDR1 MGHRA, CDR2 YSYEKL. CDR3 length equals 14 residues.

The V and J genes are TRBV7-2 and TRBJ2-7, with 10 bases fitting TRBD2. The CDR3 loop spans 15 amino acids. Losses at the gene ends were 5 bases for V and 1 base for J; bases not matched to a gene: 5. The germline V gene encodes CDR1 SGHTA and CDR2 FQGNSA. The CDR3 loop is CASSTRLAGSYEQYF. The CDR3 nucleotides read TGTGCCAGCAGCACCCGACTAGCGGGTTCCTACGAGCAGTACTTC.

This clone occurred a few times. This chain links TRBV4-1 with TRBJ1-1, with 8 positions matching TRBD1. The J segment lost 1 base and the V segment lost 4 bases, leaving 5 bases of the junction unmatched. The germline gives CDR1 MGHRA, CDR2 YSYEKL. The CDR3 covers 15 residues. The CDR3 coding sequence is TGCGCCAGCAGCCCCCGGACAGGGCCGAACACTGAAGCTTTCTTT. It translates to CASSPRTGPNTEAFF.

The chain links TRBV30 to TRBJ2-1, with TRBD1 as a possible D gene (6 bases). Trimming removed 3 bases from V and 8 bases from J, with 14 bases in between. Germline loops: CDR1 GTSNPN, CDR2 SVGIG (reference sequence). The CDR3 extends over 13 amino acids. The CDR3 here is CAWSVTGSHEQFF. CDR3 DNA: TGTGCCTGGAGCGTCACAGGGTCCCATGAGCAGTTCTTC. Full variable domain (missing parts from reference TRBV30 and TRBJ2-1): SQTIHQWPATLVQPVGSPLSLECTVEGTSNPNLYWYRQAAGRGLQLLFYSVGIGQISSEVPQNLSASRPQDRQFILSSKKLLLSDSGFYLCAWSVTGSHEQFFGPGTRLTVL.

CDR3 in amino acids: CASSIEPRNTEAFF. CDR3 coding DNA: TGTGCCAGTAGTATCGAACCTAGGAACACTGAAGCTTTCTTT. The chain is built from TRBV19 and TRBJ1-1; no clear D gene. This CDR3 contains 14 residues. Germline V gene lookup returns CDR1 LNHDA and CDR2 SQIVND (reference sequence). V was trimmed by 3 bases and J by 1 base, leaving 9 bases between them.